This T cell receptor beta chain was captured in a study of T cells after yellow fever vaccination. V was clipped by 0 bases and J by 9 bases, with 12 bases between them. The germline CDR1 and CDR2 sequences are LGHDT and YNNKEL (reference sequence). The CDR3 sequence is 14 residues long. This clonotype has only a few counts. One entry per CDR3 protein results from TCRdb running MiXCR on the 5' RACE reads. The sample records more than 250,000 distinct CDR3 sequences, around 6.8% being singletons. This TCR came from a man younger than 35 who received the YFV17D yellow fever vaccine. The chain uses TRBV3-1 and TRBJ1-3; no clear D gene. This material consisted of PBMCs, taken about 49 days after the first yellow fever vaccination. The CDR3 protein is CASSQDSGEGTIYF. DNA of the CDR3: TGTGCCAGCAGCCAAGACTCCGGGGAGGGCACCATATATTTT.